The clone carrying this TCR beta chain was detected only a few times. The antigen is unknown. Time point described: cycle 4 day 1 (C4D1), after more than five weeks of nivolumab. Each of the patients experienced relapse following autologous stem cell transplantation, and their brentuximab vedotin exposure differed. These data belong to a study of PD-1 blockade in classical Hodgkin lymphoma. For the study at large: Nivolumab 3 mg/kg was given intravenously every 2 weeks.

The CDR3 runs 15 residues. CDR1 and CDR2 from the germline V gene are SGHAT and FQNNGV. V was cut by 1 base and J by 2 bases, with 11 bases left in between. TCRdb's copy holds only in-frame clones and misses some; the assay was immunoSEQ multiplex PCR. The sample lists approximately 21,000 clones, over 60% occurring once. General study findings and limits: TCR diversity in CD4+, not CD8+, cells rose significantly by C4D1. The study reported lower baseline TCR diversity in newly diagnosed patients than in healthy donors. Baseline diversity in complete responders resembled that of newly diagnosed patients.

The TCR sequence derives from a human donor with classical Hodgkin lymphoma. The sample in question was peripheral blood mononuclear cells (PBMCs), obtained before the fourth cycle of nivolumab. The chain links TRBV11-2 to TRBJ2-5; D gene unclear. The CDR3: CASSLGTIRQETQYF. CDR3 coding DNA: TGTGCCAGCAGCTTAGGAACTATTAGACAAGAGACCCAGTACTTC.